What follows are 21 T cell receptor beta chains derived from one specimen sequenced in a study of cytomegalovirus exposure and HLA in healthy donors. Researchers ran the PCR with 60 Vbeta and 13 Jbeta primers. The table came from immunoSEQ multiplex PCR; TCRdb's copy has only in-frame clones and leaves some out. The sample carries hundreds of thousands of clones, approximately 90% recorded once. Sequenced: PBMCs. The receptor source for this set is a woman between 18 and 29 years old in good health and CMV-seronegative.

The V gene is TRBV2, the J gene TRBJ2-3; 9 bases are shared with TRBD2. This CDR3 contains 17 residues. V lost 7 bases to trimming and J lost 2 bases; unmatched junction nucleotides: 13. Germline CDR1 reads SNHLY; CDR2 reads FYNNEI. The CDR3 loop reads CASISSGEISPTDTQYF. In DNA form, the CDR3 reads TGTGCCAGCATCTCTAGCGGGGAAATTAGCCCCACAGATACGCAGTATTTT. The full variable domain, with the rest looked up from reference TRBV2 and TRBJ2-3, is EPEVTQTPSHQVTQMGQEVILRCVPISNHLYFYWYRQILGQKVEFLVSFYNNEISEKSEIFDDQFSVERPDGSNFTLKIRSTKLEDSAMYFCASISSGEISPTDTQYFGPGTRLTVL.

The rearrangement joins TRBV7-9 to TRBJ1-4; D gene ambiguous. This CDR3 region has 12 residues. Germline V gene lookup returns CDR1 SEHNR and CDR2 FQNEAQ (reference sequence). Trimming took 8 bases from V and 7 from J, leaving 11 bases between them. This CDR3 is CASRRGGEKLFF. CDR3 nucleotide sequence: TGTGCCAGCCGACGGGGAGGTGAAAAACTGTTTTTT.

This clone was observed a handful of times. J is TRBJ1-4 and V is TRBV7-8, with 7 bases aligning to TRBD1. Looked up from germline, CDR1 is SGHVS and CDR2 is FQNEAQ. With V trimmed by 5 bases and J by 0 bases, 3 bases remained unmatched. This CDR3 comprises 15 residues. The CDR3 sequence is CASSRGPATNEKLFF. DNA of the CDR3: TGTGCCAGCAGCAGGGGGCCTGCAACTAATGAAAAACTGTTTTTT.

The V gene is TRBV19, the J gene TRBJ1-2, with D perhaps matching TRBD1 (5 bases). Trimming removed 0 bases from V and 2 bases from J, with 10 bases in between. Per germline, CDR1 LNHDA and CDR2 SQIVND (reference sequence). The CDR3 has 15 amino acids. CDR3 in amino acids: CASSIDQGVNYGYTF. CDR3 in DNA: TGTGCCAGTAGTATAGATCAAGGGGTAAACTATGGCTACACCTTC.

The genes are TRBV11-2 and TRBJ2-1; 8 bases line up with TRBD2. The CDR3 has 13 residues. J lost 8 bases, V lost 4 bases, and 4 bases had no gene match. Germline V gives CDR1 SGHAT, CDR2 FQNNGV. The CDR3 is CASSSRTSHEQFF. The CDR3 nucleotides read TGTGCCAGCAGCTCCCGGACTAGCCATGAGCAGTTCTTC. Full variable domain (missing parts from reference TRBV11-2 and TRBJ2-1): EAGVAQSPRYKIIEKRQSVAFWCNPISGHATLYWYQQILGQGPKLLIQFQNNGVVDDSQLPKDRFSAERLKGVDSTLKIQPAKLEDSAVYLCASSSRTSHEQFFGPGTRLTVL.

In regard to this clone: One end of the junction is discordant with germline, which a read error may explain. The chain joins TRBV7-7 to TRBJ2-2; 9 positions match TRBD2. The V gene's germline CDR1 is SSHAT and CDR2 FNYEAQ (reference sequence). The CDR3 has 17 amino acids. The CDR3 is CASSRMVRGGRSGELVF. CDR3 in DNA: TGTGCCAGCAGCCGGATGGTGCGGGGGGGCCGGTCCGGGGAGCTGGTTTTT.

V and J are TRBV7-9 and TRBJ2-1, with 7 bases fitting TRBD2. Germline trimming cut 11 bases from V and 10 bases from J; bases unmatched to any gene: 26. CDR3 length equals 17 residues. Germline values: CDR1 SEHNR, CDR2 FQNEAQ (reference sequence). The CDR3 is CAVTQTGGPLRSGEQFF. The CDR3, as DNA: TGTGCCGTTACCCAGACGGGAGGACCCCTAAGGTCAGGGGAGCAGTTCTTC.

The chain carries TRBV4-3 and TRBJ1-2; possible D gene TRBD1, 6 bases. CDR3 size: 15 residues. CDR1 is LGHNA and CDR2 is YSLEER in the germline V gene. Trimming removed 6 bases at V and 5 bases at J, with 19 bases between. The CDR3 DNA reads TGCGCCAGCAGTCATGGGGGCTCACAGGGATATGGCTACACCTTC. Amino acid sequence: CASSHGGSQGYGYTF.

The rearrangement links TRBV2 to TRBJ2-2; 14 bases line up with TRBD2. Unmatched junction bases numbered 14, after V lost 1 base and J lost 4 bases. The length of the CDR3 is 21 residues. Germline V gives CDR1 SNHLY, CDR2 FYNNEI. The CDR3 loop is CASSEVRGGTSGRGITGELFF. For the CDR3, the DNA is TGTGCCAGCAGTGAAGTCCGAGGGGGGACTAGCGGGAGAGGCATCACCGGGGAGCTGTTTTTT.

This chain links TRBV19 with TRBJ2-1; perhaps TRBD2 as D (5 bases). Trimming cost V 1 base and J 8 bases, with 12 bases left between them. The CDR3 is 14 residues long. Germline assignment: CDR1 LNHDA and CDR2 SQIVND (reference sequence). CDR3 sequence reads: CASSIVWASHEQFF. The CDR3 DNA reads as TGTGCCAGTAGTATAGTTTGGGCTAGCCATGAGCAGTTCTTC. Variable domain in full (rest from reference TRBV19 and TRBJ2-1): DGGITQSPKYLFRKEGQNVTLSCEQNLNHDAMYWYRQDPGQGLRLIYYSQIVNDFQKGDIAEGYSVSREKKESFPLTVTSAQKNPTAFYLCASSIVWASHEQFFGPGTRLTVL.

J is TRBJ1-2 and V is TRBV30; a possible D gene is TRBD1 (6 bases). Germline CDR1 GTSNPN, CDR2 SVGIG (reference sequence). V was clipped by 2 bases and J by 5 bases, with 15 bases between them. This CDR3 comprises 14 residues. CDR3 protein: CAWSNAGVGYGYTF. The CDR3 DNA is TGTGCCTGGAGTAACGCAGGGGTTGGGTATGGCTACACCTTC.

With regard to this clone: At the DNA level, this CDR3 is encoded by other sequences in the same sample as well. The rearrangement links TRBV4-1 to TRBJ2-5, with 8 nucleotides matching TRBD2. Germline CDR1 is MGHRA and CDR2 is YSYEKL. The trim removed 7 bases at V and 5 bases at J, leaving 15 bases unmatched. CDR3 length: 16 residues. CDR3 sequence reads: CASTKEGSGKVETQYF. Here the CDR3 DNA reads TGCGCCAGCACCAAAGAGGGTAGCGGGAAAGTCGAGACCCAGTACTTC.

This rearrangement joins TRBV9 to TRBJ2-3; 10 bases align to TRBD2. J gave up 1 base and V 4 bases, and 6 bases lay outside the gene matches. The germline V gene encodes CDR1 SGDLS and CDR2 YYNGEE. This CDR3 is built from 16 residues. The CDR3 here is CASSPTSGPRTDTQYF. The CDR3 DNA reads as TGTGCCAGCAGCCCGACTAGCGGGCCCCGCACAGATACGCAGTATTTT.

The CDR3 DNA reads TGCGCCAGCAGCTGGTCCGGGGGGGAGACAGATACGCAGTATTTT. Translation: CASSWSGGETDTQYF. The chain links TRBV5-1 to TRBJ2-3; 8 bases fit TRBD2. Germline CDR1 is SGHRS and CDR2 is YFSETQ. Trimming at V came to 3 bases and at J to 3 bases, leaving 6 bases not matched to a gene. The CDR3 spans 15 residues.

Here the CDR3 DNA reads TGTGCCAGCAGCGCTGGGTTCGGGGACTACGAGCAGTACTTC. Its protein product is CASSAGFGDYEQYF. This rearrangement joins TRBV6-4 to TRBJ2-7, with D perhaps TRBD2 (5 bases). CDR1 is MRHNA and CDR2 is SNTAGT in the germline V gene. The CDR3 runs 14 residues. V lost 6 bases and J 3 bases, leaving 15 bases between the germline ends.

The chain has TRBV5-1 and TRBJ1-5, with D possibly being TRBD1 (6 bases). Between the trimmed V and J ends, which lost 3 bases and 2 bases, there was a span of 12 bases. CDR1 is SGHRS, CDR2 YFSETQ, per germline. The length of the CDR3 is 15 residues. CDR3 amino acids: CASSSSGGGNQPQHF. CDR3 DNA sequence: TGCGCCAGCAGCTCCTCTGGGGGCGGCAATCAGCCCCAGCATTTT.

The count of this clone is one. The V call is TRBV4-3, the J call TRBJ1-6, with D unclear. The CDR3 runs to 16 residues. Germline values: CDR1 LGHNA, CDR2 YSLEER. The ends were cut back, 5 bases at V and 0 bases at J, with 11 bases in the middle. CDR3 sequence reads: CASSSTGSSYNSPLHF. The CDR3 DNA sequence: TGCGCCAGCAGCTCCACGGGGAGCTCCTATAATTCACCCCTCCACTTT.

V and J are TRBV10-3 and TRBJ1-1; D call uncertain. Germline CDR1 ENHRY, CDR2 SYGVKD. The CDR3 loop spans 11 amino acids. Trimming left V 6 bases short and J 3 bases short, with 5 bases between. CDR3 region: CAISFDTEAFF. The CDR3 DNA reads TGTGCCATCAGCTTTGACACTGAAGCTTTCTTT.

This clone showed up just a few times. CDR3 in amino acids: CAISPVHNEQFF. The CDR3 nucleotides read TGTGCCATCAGCCCGGTTCACAATGAGCAGTTCTTC. V and J are TRBV10-3 and TRBJ2-1; no clear D gene. Germline V gene lookup returns CDR1 ENHRY and CDR2 SYGVKD. Trimming left V 6 bases short and J 5 bases short, with 8 bases between. The CDR3 is made up of 12 amino acids.

The chain has TRBV5-4 and TRBJ1-2, with 8 bases that match TRBD1. The V segment lost 4 bases and the J segment 6 bases; nucleotides outside the gene matches: 5. This CDR3 is built from 13 residues. The germline V gene has CDR1 SGHNT and CDR2 YYREEE (reference sequence). Here the CDR3 reads CASSPGGLDGYTF. The CDR3 region has the DNA TGTGCCAGCAGCCCAGGGGGCTTGGATGGCTACACCTTC.

The V gene is TRBV5-4, the J gene TRBJ2-6; no definite D call. V dropped 1 base and J dropped 2 bases, with 16 bases sitting between them. Germline V gene lookup returns CDR1 SGHNT and CDR2 YYREEE (reference sequence). This CDR3 contains 18 residues. CDR3 residues: CASSLFGQLVAGANVLTF. The CDR3 bases are TGTGCCAGCAGCTTGTTTGGTCAATTGGTAGCTGGGGCCAACGTCCTGACTTTC.